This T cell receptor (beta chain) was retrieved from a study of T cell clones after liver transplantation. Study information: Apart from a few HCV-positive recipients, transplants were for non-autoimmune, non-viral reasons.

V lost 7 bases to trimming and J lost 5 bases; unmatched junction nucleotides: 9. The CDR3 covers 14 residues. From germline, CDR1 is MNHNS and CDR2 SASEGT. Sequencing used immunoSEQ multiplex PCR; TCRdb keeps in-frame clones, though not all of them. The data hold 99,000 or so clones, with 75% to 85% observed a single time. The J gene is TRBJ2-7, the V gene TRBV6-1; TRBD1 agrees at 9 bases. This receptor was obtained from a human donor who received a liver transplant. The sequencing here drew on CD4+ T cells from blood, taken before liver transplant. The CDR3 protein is CASTHGTGRDEQYF. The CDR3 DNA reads TGTGCCAGCACCCACGGGACAGGGAGGGACGAGCAGTACTTC.